This T cell receptor (beta chain) was captured in a study of shared clonotypes between healthy human individuals. Overall study: The donor group consisted of two women and three men, aged 18 to 49.

This CDR3 contains 19 residues. The authors ran the assay at deep level. The unsorted PBMC replicate PCRs were performed with about 300 ng DNA, some 30,000 T cell genomes. The authors sequenced unsorted PBMC DNA on ten immunoSEQ deep assay plates. TCRdb's copy holds only in-frame clones and misses some; the assay was immunoSEQ multiplex PCR. Here the sample spans approximately 460,000 clones, roughly 80% being singletons. This clone has just one count. The chain links TRBV1 to TRBJ2-7; the tabulated D call, TRBD1, remains unverified against the DNA. TRBV1 has pseudogene status. The source is a woman aged 40 to 49 in good health. Some clones in this sample may be carry-over from other donors' samples. Source material: PBMCs. The CDR3 loop is CTSSQDVLGSGRHPYEQYF. DNA for the CDR3: TGCACCAGCAGCCAAGATGTCCTGGGCTCCGGCAGGCACCCCTACGAGCAGTACTTC.